The present entry profiles one T cell receptor (beta chain) with its context. Its antigen is unknown. Using immunoSEQ multiplex PCR, the repertoire was profiled, and TCRdb retains in-frame clones only, with some absent. The table lists some 2,500,000 clones, roughly 93% of them singletons. Germline CDR1 is MNHEY and CDR2 is SMNVEV (reference sequence). The CDR3 sequence is 16 residues long. V shed 4 bases and J shed 0 bases, with 10 bases lying between them. All participating donors were Caucasian adults from Nashville, Tennessee. This entry belongs to a study of shared clonotypes between healthy human individuals. Points from the study as a whole: An effect of sequencing depth on clonotype sharing among donors was expected.

Material: naive CD4+ T cells from PBMCs. Indicated subset: CD45RA+ positively selected. The receptor was derived from a man aged 18-30 years in good health. Some clones in this sample may be carry-over from other donors' samples. This rearrangement joins TRBV27 to TRBJ1-6; unclear D gene. The CDR3 loop reads CASSSWVSSYNSPLHF. The CDR3 DNA reads as TGTGCCAGCAGTTCATGGGTAAGCTCCTATAATTCACCCCTCCACTTT.